The 26 T cell receptor beta chains below were found in one sample sequenced in a study of blood T cell repertoires in COVID-19. TCRdb keeps only in-frame clones here, not all; method: immunoSEQ multiplex PCR. The sample shows 200,000 to 300,000 clones, over 75% of them seen only once. Sequences were obtained from peripheral blood. All receptors come from a woman in her 50s with acute or convalescent COVID-19.

V usage is TRBV11-2 and J usage is TRBJ2-7; unclear D gene. In germline, CDR1 is SGHAT, CDR2 FQNNGV. Deletions cut 5 bases from V and 0 bases from J, with 11 bases between. The CDR3 is made up of 14 amino acids. The CDR3 here is CASSPGIGSYEQYF. The CDR3 nucleotides read TGTGCCAGCAGCCCCGGTATCGGCTCCTACGAGCAGTACTTC.

V is TRBV13 and J is TRBJ2-1, with a weak D call TRBD1 (6 bases). Per the germline V gene, CDR1 is PRHDT and CDR2 is FYEKMQ (reference sequence). Trimming cost V 5 bases and J 9 bases, with 17 bases left between them. CDR3 size: 14 residues. CDR3 residues: CASSMGHQSGEQFF. The CDR3 DNA follows: TGTGCCAGCAGCATGGGACATCAGTCGGGTGAGCAGTTCTTC.

The genes are TRBV19 and TRBJ1-5, with TRBD1 identical over 7 bases. The CDR3 contains 18 residues. Germline loops: CDR1 LNHDA, CDR2 SQIVND (reference sequence). Trimming removed 0 bases from V and 4 bases from J; junction bases left unmatched: 12. The CDR3 loop reads CASSIDQWRTGVNQPQHF. The CDR3 coding sequence is TGTGCCAGTAGTATAGATCAGTGGAGGACAGGAGTTAATCAGCCCCAGCATTTT.

The DNA of the CDR3 is TGTGCCAGCATCCCGGGTGTTGGCGGGCCGAACACCGGGGAGCTGTTTTTT. The encoded protein is CASIPGVGGPNTGELFF. The chain recombines TRBV28 with TRBJ2-2, with a tentative D call TRBD2 (5 bases). The CDR3 is 17 amino acids. Looked up from germline, CDR1 is MDHEN and CDR2 is SYDVKM. Between the trimmed V and J ends, which lost 7 bases and 0 bases, there was a span of 18 bases. The whole variable domain, filled in from reference TRBV28 and TRBJ2-2, reads DVKVTQSSRYLVKRTGEKVFLECVQDMDHENMFWYRQDPGLGLRLIYFSYDVKMKEKGDIPEGYSVSREKKERFSLILESASTNQTSMYLCASIPGVGGPNTGELFFGEGSRLTVL.

This chain connects TRBV7-3 to TRBJ1-1; D perhaps matches TRBD1 (6 bases). The CDR3 consists of 14 residues. V was pared by 3 bases and J by 5 bases, with 13 bases between. CDR1 and CDR2 from the germline V gene are SGHTA and FQGTGA. The CDR3 nucleotides are TGTGCCAGCAGCTTCAGGGGCGTGAGGACTGAAGCTTTCTTT. Amino acids: CASSFRGVRTEAFF.

This chain uses TRBV19 with TRBJ2-3; TRBD2 aligns across 7 bases. The CDR3 length is 15 residues. The J segment lost 4 bases and the V segment lost 4 bases, leaving 8 bases of the junction unmatched. The germline V gene has CDR1 LNHDA and CDR2 SQIVND (reference sequence). In DNA form, the CDR3 reads TGTGCCAGTAGTAAGGTCGCGGGAGCCCCAGATACGCAGTATTTT. Its protein is CASSKVAGAPDTQYF.

This clone has a single count. The chain uses TRBV30 and TRBJ1-6, with D perhaps matching TRBD1 (5 bases). The CDR3 has 15 amino acids. V was cut by 2 bases and J by 1 base, with 9 bases left in between. Looked up from germline, CDR1 is GTSNPN and CDR2 is SVGIG (reference sequence). The chain's CDR3 is CAWSTGGSYNSPLHF. CDR3 DNA sequence: TGTGCCTGGAGTACCGGGGGTTCCTATAATTCACCCCTCCACTTT. Full variable domain (rest looked up from reference TRBV30 and TRBJ1-6): SQTIHQWPATLVQPVGSPLSLECTVEGTSNPNLYWYRQAAGRGLQLLFYSVGIGQISSEVPQNLSASRPQDRQFILSSKKLLLSDSGFYLCAWSTGGSYNSPLHFGNGTRLTVT.

The chain links TRBV29-1 to TRBJ1-1; the match to TRBD1 covers 9 bases. The CDR3 totals 13 residues. The junction had 6 bases not matched to a gene; V was cut back by 6 bases and J by 4 bases. Germline V CDR1 and CDR2: SQVTM, ANQGSEA. The CDR3 DNA reads TGCAGCGTGGGACAGGGCGTTGTCACTGAAGCTTTCTTT. Its protein product is CSVGQGVVTEAFF. The variable domain in full, completed from reference TRBV29-1 and TRBJ1-1, reads SAVISQKPSRDICQRGTSLTIQCQVDSQVTMMFWYRQQPGQSLTLIATANQGSEATYESGFVIDKFPISRPNLTFSTLTVSNMSPEDSSIYLCSVGQGVVTEAFFGQGTRLTVV.

The chain has TRBV6-5 and TRBJ2-6, with TRBD2 matching 10 bases. CDR3 size: 15 residues. Germline assignment: CDR1 MNHEY and CDR2 SVGAGI. J gave up 4 bases and V 7 bases, and 4 bases lay outside the gene matches. CDR3 amino acids: CASTLAGTGANVLTF. Here the CDR3 DNA reads TGTGCCAGCACACTAGCGGGAACGGGGGCCAACGTCCTGACTTTC.

The rearrangement joins TRBV5-1 to TRBJ1-4; D remains unclear. CDR3 size: 15 residues. Trimming shortened V by 2 bases and J by 11 bases, and 19 bases separated the two germline ends. Germline assignment: CDR1 SGHRS and CDR2 YFSETQ. This CDR3 is CASSLSGESFGKLFF. In nucleotides, the CDR3 is TGCGCCAGCAGCTTATCCGGGGAAAGCTTCGGGAAACTGTTTTTT.

The rearrangement joins TRBV6-1 to TRBJ1-4; D is ambiguous. Germline V gene data show CDR1 as MNHNS and CDR2 as SASEGT. The CDR3 covers 13 residues. V was trimmed by 1 base and J by 8 bases, leaving 8 bases between them. In nucleotides, the CDR3 is TGTGCCAGCAGTGAAGGGTTACGGGAAAAACTGTTTTTT. Residues: CASSEGLREKLFF.

The chain recombines TRBV5-1 with TRBJ1-1; 9 bases fit TRBD1. CDR3 length equals 15 residues. Trimming removed 0 bases from V and 7 bases from J; junction bases left unmatched: 7. Looked up from germline, CDR1 is SGHRS and CDR2 is YFSETQ. CDR3 sequence (DNA): TGCGCCAGCAGCTTGGAAGGACAGGGGACCGGTGAAGCTTTCTTT. Its protein is CASSLEGQGTGEAFF.

The chain recombines TRBV18 with TRBJ1-6; TRBD1 matches 9 bases. The germline V gene encodes CDR1 KGHSH and CDR2 LQKENI. The CDR3 loop spans 15 amino acids. Losses at the gene ends were 3 bases for V and 7 bases for J; bases not matched to a gene: 4. The CDR3 loop is CASSPRTGENSPLHF. In DNA, the CDR3 is TGTGCCAGCTCACCCCGGACAGGGGAGAATTCACCCCTCCACTTT.

J is TRBJ2-1 and V is TRBV21-1; TRBD2 is taken as the D call from the table, unchecked against the DNA. TRBV21-1 is noted as a pseudogene. CDR3 size: 21 residues. CDR3 region: CASSKRCSGTSGSPAYNEQFF. The CDR3, as DNA: TGTGCCAGCAGCAAAAGGTGTTCGGGGACTAGCGGGAGTCCGGCTTACAATGAGCAGTTCTTC.

This clone was seen once. J is TRBJ1-1 and V is TRBV30; the D is unclear. The CDR3 length is 12 residues. V shed 1 base and J shed 11 bases, with 14 bases lying between them. Per the germline V gene, CDR1 is GTSNPN and CDR2 is SVGIG (reference sequence). DNA for the CDR3: TGTGCCTGGAGTGGCGGCCAGGCGGGGGCTTTCTTT. Amino acids: CAWSGGQAGAFF.

The chain employs TRBV19 and TRBJ2-3; 10 bases line up with TRBD2. The germline CDR1 and CDR2 sequences are LNHDA and SQIVND (reference sequence). Trimming removed 2 bases from V and 2 bases from J; junction bases left unmatched: 1. CDR3 length: 15 residues. CDR3 region: CASSILAGVTDTQYF. The CDR3 nucleotides are TGTGCCAGTAGTATACTAGCGGGAGTCACAGATACGCAGTATTTT.

The rearrangement links TRBV15 to TRBJ2-3; a weak D match, TRBD2 (9 bases). Trimming pared 4 bases from V and 4 bases from J, leaving 15 bases between. The germline V gene encodes CDR1 LNHNV and CDR2 YYDKDF (reference sequence). This CDR3 comprises 15 residues. CDR3 in amino acids: CATSNLAGQADTQYF. CDR3 DNA sequence: TGTGCCACCAGCAACCTAGCGGGACAGGCAGATACGCAGTATTTT.

The J gene is TRBJ2-2, the V gene TRBV19; possible D gene TRBD2, 5 bases. With 3 bases removed from V and 3 bases from J, the gap between germline ends came to 20 bases. This CDR3 is built from 18 residues. Germline V gives CDR1 LNHDA, CDR2 SQIVND (reference sequence). The CDR3 DNA reads TGTGCCAGTAGTATTGGAGGCAGAAGCGCTTTCGACACCGGGGAGCTGTTTTTT. This gives the protein CASSIGGRSAFDTGELFF.

The CDR3 reads CASSPRTSGRSHEQFF. The CDR3, as DNA: TGTGCCAGCAGTCCGAGGACTAGCGGGAGGTCGCATGAGCAGTTCTTC. J is TRBJ2-1 and V is TRBV27; TRBD2 matches 14 bases. The CDR3 loop spans 16 amino acids. The germline gives CDR1 MNHEY, CDR2 SMNVEV (reference sequence). The ends lost 5 bases at V and 8 bases at J; junction bases unmatched: 8.

V and J are TRBV24-1 and TRBJ1-1, with TRBD1 matching over 11 bases. Germline V CDR1 and CDR2: KGHDR, SFDVKD. The CDR3 is 15 residues long. After removal of 4 bases from V and 4 bases from J, the junction contained 4 bases not matched to a gene. CDR3 in DNA: TGTGCCACCAGTGACGCGGGGACAGGGGGCACTGAAGCTTTCTTT. Amino acid sequence: CATSDAGTGGTEAFF.

The chain joins TRBV6-1 to TRBJ2-7, with a tentative D call TRBD1 (6 bases). Trimming pared 2 bases from V and 11 bases from J, leaving 16 bases between. Germline V gene data show CDR1 as MNHNS and CDR2 as SASEGT. The CDR3 sequence is 13 residues long. In DNA form, the CDR3 reads TGTGCCAGCAGTGAAAAGGGACACTCCACGAAGTACTTC. This encodes CASSEKGHSTKYF.

The rearrangement uses TRBV7-9 and TRBJ2-7; TRBD1 aligns across 7 bases. Trimming cost V 5 bases and J 2 bases; bases outside gene matches: 18. The germline V gene encodes CDR1 SEHNR and CDR2 FQNEAQ (reference sequence). The CDR3 has 18 residues. Here the CDR3 reads CASSRLIRGPGQTYEQYF. The CDR3 region has the DNA TGTGCCAGCAGCCGCTTAATTCGGGGCCCGGGACAGACCTACGAGCAGTACTTC.

The chain uses TRBV6-5 and TRBJ1-2; D is perhaps TRBD1 (6 bases). The CDR3 is made up of 14 amino acids. CDR1 is MNHEY, CDR2 SVGAGI, per germline. Trimming pared 0 bases from V and 8 bases from J, leaving 13 bases between. CDR3 sequence reads: CASSYSAGTLGYTF. The CDR3 coding sequence is TGTGCCAGCAGTTACTCGGCCGGGACATTGGGCTACACCTTC.

CDR3: CASIPSASTDTQYF. The CDR3 DNA reads TGTGCCAGCATCCCTAGCGCAAGCACAGATACGCAGTATTTT. The chain combines TRBV2 with TRBJ2-3; possible D gene TRBD2, 6 bases. CDR1 and CDR2 from the germline V gene are SNHLY and FYNNEI. V lost 7 bases, J lost 0 bases, and 11 bases lay in between. The CDR3 is 14 residues long.

The chain's CDR3 is CASGTSGLWASYEQYF. The CDR3 DNA follows: TGTGCCAGCGGGACTAGCGGGCTCTGGGCTTCCTACGAGCAGTACTTC. This chain joins TRBV2 and TRBJ2-7; 12 bases are a match to TRBD2. The CDR3 runs to 16 residues. Germline CDR1 reads SNHLY; CDR2 reads FYNNEI. The junction had 9 bases not matched to a gene; V was cut back by 8 bases and J by 1 base. Full variable domain (missing parts from reference TRBV2 and TRBJ2-7): EPEVTQTPSHQVTQMGQEVILRCVPISNHLYFYWYRQILGQKVEFLVSFYNNEISEKSEIFDDQFSVERPDGSNFTLKIRSTKLEDSAMYFCASGTSGLWASYEQYFGPGTRLTVT.

V gene TRBV29-1 combines with J gene TRBJ2-3; a weak D match, TRBD2 (5 bases). This CDR3 has 15 residues. V shed 2 bases and J shed 0 bases, with 12 bases lying between them. Germline CDR1 and CDR2: SQVTM and ANQGSEA. In DNA form, the CDR3 reads TGCAGCGTTGAACGATGGGAGACCAGCACAGATACGCAGTATTTT. Amino acids: CSVERWETSTDTQYF.